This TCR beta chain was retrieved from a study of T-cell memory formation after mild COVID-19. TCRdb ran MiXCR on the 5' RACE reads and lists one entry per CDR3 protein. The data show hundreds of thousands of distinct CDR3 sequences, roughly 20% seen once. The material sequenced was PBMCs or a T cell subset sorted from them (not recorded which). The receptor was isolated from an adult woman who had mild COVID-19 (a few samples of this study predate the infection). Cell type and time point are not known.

CDR3 sequence reads: CASSFGQGGDEQYF. CDR3 coding DNA: TGCGCCAGCAGCTTTGGACAGGGAGGGGACGAGCAGTACTTC. The chain employs TRBV5-1 and TRBJ2-7, with a tentative D call TRBD1 (8 bases). CDR3 length: 14 residues. The V end lost 2 bases, the J end lost 5 bases, and 14 bases lay between the germline ends. Germline values: CDR1 SGHRS, CDR2 YFSETQ.